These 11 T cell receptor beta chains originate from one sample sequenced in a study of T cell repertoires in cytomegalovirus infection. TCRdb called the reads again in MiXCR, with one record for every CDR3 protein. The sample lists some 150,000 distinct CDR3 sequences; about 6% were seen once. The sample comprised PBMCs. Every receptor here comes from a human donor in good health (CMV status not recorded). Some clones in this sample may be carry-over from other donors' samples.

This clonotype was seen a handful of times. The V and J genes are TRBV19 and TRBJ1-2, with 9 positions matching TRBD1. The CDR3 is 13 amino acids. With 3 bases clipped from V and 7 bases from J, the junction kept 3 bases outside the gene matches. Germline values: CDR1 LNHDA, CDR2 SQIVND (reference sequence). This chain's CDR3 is CASSMDRGGGYTF. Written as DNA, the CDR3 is TGTGCCAGTAGTATGGACAGGGGAGGTGGCTACACCTTC. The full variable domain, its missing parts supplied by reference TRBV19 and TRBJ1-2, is DGGITQSPKYLFRKEGQNVTLSCEQNLNHDAMYWYRQDPGQGLRLIYYSQIVNDFQKGDIAEGYSVSREKKESFPLTVTSAQKNPTAFYLCASSMDRGGGYTFGSGTRLTVV.

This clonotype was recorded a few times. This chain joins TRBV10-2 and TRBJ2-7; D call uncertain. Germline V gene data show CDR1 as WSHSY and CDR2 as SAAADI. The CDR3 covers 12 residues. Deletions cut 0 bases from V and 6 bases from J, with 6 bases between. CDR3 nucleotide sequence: TGCGCCAGCAGTGAGTCGGAGAGCGAGCAGTACTTC. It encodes CASSESESEQYF.

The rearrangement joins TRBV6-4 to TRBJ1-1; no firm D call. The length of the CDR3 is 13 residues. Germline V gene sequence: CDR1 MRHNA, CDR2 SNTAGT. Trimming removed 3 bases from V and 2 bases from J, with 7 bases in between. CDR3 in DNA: TGTGCCAGCAGTGAACATGCCAACACTGAAGCTTTCTTT. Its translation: CASSEHANTEAFF.

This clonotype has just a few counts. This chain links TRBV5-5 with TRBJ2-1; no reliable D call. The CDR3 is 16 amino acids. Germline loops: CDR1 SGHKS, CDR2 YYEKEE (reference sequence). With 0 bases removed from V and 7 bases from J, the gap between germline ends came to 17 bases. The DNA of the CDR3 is TGTGCCAGCAGCTTGGTCGAGGCGTCTTATTTGAATGAGCAGTTCTTC. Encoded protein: CASSLVEASYLNEQFF.

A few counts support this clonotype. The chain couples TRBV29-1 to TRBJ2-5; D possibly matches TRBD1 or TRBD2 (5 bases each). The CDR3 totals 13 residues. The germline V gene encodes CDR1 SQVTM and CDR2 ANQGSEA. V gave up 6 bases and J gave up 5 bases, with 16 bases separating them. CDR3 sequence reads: CSVLTWGMETQYF. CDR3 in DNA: TGCAGCGTGCTGACTTGGGGGATGGAGACCCAGTACTTC.

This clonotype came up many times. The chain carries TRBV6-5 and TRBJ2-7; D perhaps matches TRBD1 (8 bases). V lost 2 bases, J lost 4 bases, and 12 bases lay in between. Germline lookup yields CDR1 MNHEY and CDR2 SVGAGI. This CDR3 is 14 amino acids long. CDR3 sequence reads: CASSYPQGGYEQYF. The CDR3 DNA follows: TGTGCCAGCAGTTACCCACAGGGGGGGTACGAGCAGTACTTC.

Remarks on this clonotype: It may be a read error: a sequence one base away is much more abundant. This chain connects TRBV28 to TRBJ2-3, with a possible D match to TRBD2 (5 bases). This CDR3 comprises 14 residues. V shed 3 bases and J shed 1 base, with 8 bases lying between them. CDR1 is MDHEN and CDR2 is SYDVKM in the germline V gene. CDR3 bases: TGTGCCAGCAGTTTGAGGGTTCGCACAGATACGCAGTATTTT. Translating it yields CASSLRVRTDTQYF.

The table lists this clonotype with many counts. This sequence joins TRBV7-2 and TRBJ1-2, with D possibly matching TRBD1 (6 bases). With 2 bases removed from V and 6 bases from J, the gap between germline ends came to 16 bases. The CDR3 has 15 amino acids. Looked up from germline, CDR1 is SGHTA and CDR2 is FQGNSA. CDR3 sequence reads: CASSLRIVAGDGYTF. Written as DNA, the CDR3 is TGTGCCAGCAGCTTACGCATAGTAGCAGGGGATGGCTACACCTTC.

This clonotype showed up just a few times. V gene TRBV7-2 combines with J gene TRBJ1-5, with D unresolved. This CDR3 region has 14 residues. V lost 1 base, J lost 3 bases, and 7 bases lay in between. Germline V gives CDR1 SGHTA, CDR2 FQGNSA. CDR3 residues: CASSLGGDNQPQHF. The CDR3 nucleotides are TGTGCCAGCAGCTTAGGAGGCGACAATCAGCCCCAGCATTTT.

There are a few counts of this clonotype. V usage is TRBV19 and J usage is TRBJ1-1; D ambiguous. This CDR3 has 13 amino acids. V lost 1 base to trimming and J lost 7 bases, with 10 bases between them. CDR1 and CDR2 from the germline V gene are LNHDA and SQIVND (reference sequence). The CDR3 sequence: CASSIGPDREAFF. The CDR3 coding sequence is TGTGCCAGTAGTATAGGCCCGGACCGTGAAGCTTTCTTT.

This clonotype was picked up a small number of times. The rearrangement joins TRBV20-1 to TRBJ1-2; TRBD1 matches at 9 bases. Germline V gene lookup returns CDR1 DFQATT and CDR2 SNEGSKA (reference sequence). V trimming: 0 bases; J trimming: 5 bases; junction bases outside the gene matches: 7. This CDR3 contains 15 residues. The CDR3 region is CSARDQDRGIYGYTF. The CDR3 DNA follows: TGCAGTGCTAGAGACCAGGACAGGGGCATTTATGGCTACACCTTC.